These 30 T cell receptor beta chains were all obtained from the same sample, sequenced in a study of memory CD4+ T cells and cytomegalovirus serostatus. TCRdb's copy holds only in-frame clones and misses some; the assay was immunoSEQ multiplex PCR. The sample records 60,000 to 70,000 clones, 60% to 85% being singletons. Single viable CD3+CD4+CD8-CD45RO+ cells were sorted as the memory CD4+ T cells. The sequenced sample was memory CD4+ T cells from blood. All receptors derive from an adult in good health and CMV-seropositive.

V and J are TRBV5-4 and TRBJ2-7; 9 bases line up with TRBD2. CDR3 length: 15 amino acids. V was clipped by 2 bases and J by 3 bases; unmatched bases: 6. Germline V gene sequence: CDR1 SGHNT, CDR2 YYREEE (reference sequence). CDR3 coding DNA: TGTGCCAGCAGCTTAGGGCGGGGGGGCCTCTACGAGCAGTACTTC. Its translation: CASSLGRGGLYEQYF.

V gene TRBV27 combines with J gene TRBJ2-5; TRBD2 might be the D (6 bases). V was trimmed by 6 bases and J by 5 bases, leaving 13 bases between them. The V gene's germline CDR1 is MNHEY and CDR2 SMNVEV (reference sequence). The CDR3 runs 13 residues. The chain's CDR3 is CASRREGDETQYF. In DNA, the CDR3 is TGTGCCAGCAGGCGGGAAGGGGATGAGACCCAGTACTTC.

The chain carries TRBV2 and TRBJ2-7, with 10 bases fitting TRBD2. CDR1 and CDR2 (germline): SNHLY, FYNNEI. The V gene end was trimmed by 8 bases and the J gene end by 2 bases; junction bases not matched to a gene: 6. The CDR3 is 14 amino acids. CDR3 nucleotide sequence: TGTGCCAGCGCCGGGACTAGCGATACCTACGAGCAGTACTTC. Translation gives CASAGTSDTYEQYF. Using reference TRBV2 and TRBJ2-7 for the parts outside the CDR3, the full variable domain is EPEVTQTPSHQVTQMGQEVILRCVPISNHLYFYWYRQILGQKVEFLVSFYNNEISEKSEIFDDQFSVERPDGSNFTLKIRSTKLEDSAMYFCASAGTSDTYEQYFGPGTRLTVT.

The DNA of the CDR3 is TGTGCCAGCAGCACAGGAGGTGGCTACACCTTC. Translating it yields CASSTGGGYTF. The V gene is TRBV6-5, the J gene TRBJ1-2; the D gene is possibly TRBD1 (5 bases). V was cut by 6 bases and J by 7 bases, with 9 bases left in between. The germline V gene encodes CDR1 MNHEY and CDR2 SVGAGI. The CDR3 runs 11 residues.

The V and J genes are TRBV4-1 and TRBJ1-4, with 8 positions matching TRBD1. J lost 0 bases, V lost 4 bases, and 10 bases had no gene match. Germline assignment: CDR1 MGHRA and CDR2 YSYEKL. The CDR3 covers 18 residues. The CDR3 region has the DNA TGCGCCAGCAGCCCACGGACAGGGAAGTTTGCAACTAATGAAAAACTGTTTTTT. It encodes CASSPRTGKFATNEKLFF.

The chain uses TRBV9 and TRBJ2-7; D ambiguous. CDR3 size: 15 residues. Deletions cut 0 bases from V and 5 bases from J, with 15 bases between. Per germline, CDR1 SGDLS and CDR2 YYNGEE. CDR3: CASSVDARLLDEQYF. CDR3 bases: TGTGCCAGCAGCGTAGACGCTAGGCTACTCGACGAGCAGTACTTC.

This clone came up a few times. DNA of the CDR3: TGTGCCATCAGCGGACAGGGTGCTGAAGCTTTCTTT. Its protein is CAISGQGAEAFF. The chain uses TRBV10-3 and TRBJ1-1, with 8 nucleotides matching TRBD1. V was pared by 6 bases and J by 6 bases, with 3 bases of the junction left unmatched. The CDR3 runs to 12 residues. Looked up from germline, CDR1 is ENHRY and CDR2 is SYGVKD.

This chain uses TRBV10-3 with TRBJ1-6; 7 nucleotides match TRBD1. Germline lookup yields CDR1 ENHRY and CDR2 SYGVKD. The trim removed 3 bases at V and 8 bases at J, leaving 10 bases unmatched. This CDR3 region has 16 residues. This CDR3 is CAISEDGQGVDSPLHF. In DNA, the CDR3 is TGTGCCATCAGTGAAGACGGGCAGGGGGTGGATTCACCCCTCCACTTT.

The genes are TRBV6-6 and TRBJ1-4, with TRBD1 matching 7 bases. From germline, CDR1 is MNHNY and CDR2 SVGAGI (reference sequence). Trimming took 11 bases from V and 3 from J; bases not matched to a gene: 12. The CDR3 sequence is 15 residues long. The CDR3 DNA follows: TGTGCCGCCCAGGGACAGCCGGGGGCTAATGAAAAACTGTTTTTT. Protein product: CAAQGQPGANEKLFF.

The V call is TRBV11-3, the J call TRBJ1-5; tentative D call: TRBD1 (6 bases). V shed 2 bases and J shed 0 bases, with 11 bases lying between them. The CDR3 extends over 16 amino acids. Germline loops: CDR1 SGHNT, CDR2 YENEEA. The CDR3 DNA sequence: TGTGCCAGCAGCTTACAGGGGAAGAATAGCAATCAGCCCCAGCATTTT. Its protein is CASSLQGKNSNQPQHF.

The gene calls are TRBV5-4 and TRBJ1-5; D is possibly TRBD1 (5 bases). Trimming left V 3 bases short and J 11 bases short, with 21 bases between. Per the germline V gene, CDR1 is SGHNT and CDR2 is YYREEE (reference sequence). The CDR3 is 15 amino acids. The CDR3 sequence: CASSSGGQGPGAQHF. The CDR3, as DNA: TGTGCCAGCAGCTCTGGAGGTCAGGGACCCGGTGCCCAGCATTTT.

The J gene is TRBJ1-4, the V gene TRBV6-1; D gene uncertain. The germline V gene encodes CDR1 MNHNS and CDR2 SASEGT. V lost 2 bases, J lost 8 bases, and 18 bases lay in between. This CDR3 has 16 amino acids. The CDR3 DNA is TGTGCCAGCAGTGAAAGGCCCGTTCCGGTTCTGGAAAAACTGTTTTTT. Translating it yields CASSERPVPVLEKLFF.

This chain joins TRBV11-2 and TRBJ1-2; D unclear. CDR3 length equals 14 residues. Germline V gene sequence: CDR1 SGHAT, CDR2 FQNNGV. Deletions cut 5 bases from V and 8 bases from J, with 18 bases between. The CDR3 DNA reads as TGTGCCAGCAGCCCTATTCGTTCCTCCCACGGCTACACCTTC. Translated, it gives CASSPIRSSHGYTF. The full variable domain, in which reference TRBV11-2 and TRBJ1-2 provide the parts outside the CDR3, is EAGVAQSPRYKIIEKRQSVAFWCNPISGHATLYWYQQILGQGPKLLIQFQNNGVVDDSQLPKDRFSAERLKGVDSTLKIQPAKLEDSAVYLCASSPIRSSHGYTFGSGTRLTVV.

This chain connects TRBV7-2 to TRBJ2-3, with D tentatively TRBD1 (5 bases). The V gene's germline CDR1 is SGHTA and CDR2 FQGNSA. The CDR3 extends over 15 amino acids. V shed 6 bases and J shed 4 bases, with 17 bases lying between them. CDR3 residues: CASRLTSGAADTQYF. The CDR3 DNA reads TGTGCCAGCAGGCTCACATCTGGGGCGGCAGATACGCAGTATTTT.

This chain links TRBV11-2 with TRBJ2-1; TRBD2 matches 9 bases. Germline CDR1 is SGHAT and CDR2 is FQNNGV. V shed 2 bases, J shed 4 bases, and the junction held 9 bases outside the gene matches. There are 17 residues in the CDR3. DNA of the CDR3: TGTGCCAGCAGCTTACTGGCTAGCGGGATCTTGTACAATGAGCAGTTCTTC. As protein: CASSLLASGILYNEQFF.

V is TRBV5-4 and J is TRBJ1-6; TRBD1 matches 7 bases. This CDR3 spans 15 amino acids. The J segment lost 5 bases and the V segment lost 4 bases, leaving 6 bases of the junction unmatched. Germline CDR1 and CDR2: SGHNT and YYREEE (reference sequence). CDR3 nucleotides: TGTGCCAGCAGCCTGGACAGGAAGGATAATTCACCCCTCCACTTT. Translating gives CASSLDRKDNSPLHF.

This sequence joins TRBV6-6 and TRBJ2-2, with TRBD1 identical over 9 bases. The CDR3 has 16 amino acids. V lost 5 bases to trimming and J lost 5 bases; unmatched junction nucleotides: 9. The germline V gene has CDR1 MNHNY and CDR2 SVGAGI (reference sequence). The CDR3 is CASSTGTGRGTGELFF. CDR3 nucleotide sequence: TGTGCCAGCAGTACTGGGACAGGGCGAGGGACCGGGGAGCTGTTTTTT.

This clone was seen once. This rearrangement joins TRBV2 to TRBJ1-1; D is perhaps TRBD1 (6 bases). Germline CDR1 is SNHLY and CDR2 is FYNNEI. This CDR3 is built from 13 residues. The ends were cut back, 7 bases at V and 2 bases at J, with 11 bases in the middle. CDR3 protein: CASIGQINTEAFF. The CDR3 bases are TGTGCCAGCATCGGACAGATTAACACTGAAGCTTTCTTT.

The J gene is TRBJ1-2, the V gene TRBV28; D remains unclear. The CDR3 consists of 14 residues. V lost 5 bases and J lost 2, with 12 bases in between. Per germline, CDR1 MDHEN and CDR2 SYDVKM. The CDR3 here is CASSPGAINYGYTF. In DNA, the CDR3 is TGTGCCAGCAGTCCAGGAGCAATCAACTATGGCTACACCTTC.

The chain employs TRBV4-3 and TRBJ1-4; a possible D gene is TRBD1 (6 bases). Trimming cost V 0 bases and J 4 bases, with 12 bases left between them. There are 16 residues in the CDR3. Germline V gene lookup returns CDR1 LGHNA and CDR2 YSLEER. The DNA of the CDR3 is TGCGCCAGCAGCCAAGACCGCGGGACACATAATGAAAAACTGTTTTTT. Its translation: CASSQDRGTHNEKLFF.

This chain uses TRBV6-1 with TRBJ1-3; D ambiguous. CDR1 is MNHNS, CDR2 SASEGT, per germline. This CDR3 region has 15 residues. The germline V and J ends were trimmed by 2 bases and 4 bases, with 12 bases remaining between them. CDR3 sequence reads: CASSERSSHGNTIYF. The CDR3 DNA is TGTGCCAGCAGTGAAAGAAGTTCGCACGGAAACACCATATATTTT.

The CDR3 DNA follows: TGTGCCAGCAGCAGGGACACCGGGACTGAAGCTTTCTTT. Residues: CASSRDTGTEAFF. The chain is built from TRBV7-8 and TRBJ1-1; tentatively, D is TRBD1 (6 bases). Germline V gene lookup returns CDR1 SGHVS and CDR2 FQNEAQ. The CDR3 is made up of 13 amino acids. The V and J ends lost 5 bases and 5 bases respectively, with 12 bases between them.

CDR3 in amino acids: CASSRNQGNAGNTIYF. DNA of the CDR3: TGTGCCAGCAGCCGGAATCAGGGCAACGCTGGAAACACCATATATTTT. The J gene is TRBJ1-3, the V gene TRBV13; weak D call: TRBD1 (5 bases). CDR1 is PRHDT, CDR2 FYEKMQ, per germline (reference sequence). The CDR3 contains 16 residues. V was trimmed by 5 bases and J by 2 bases, leaving 16 bases between them.

CDR3 DNA sequence: TGTGCCAGCAGCCCCCGCTCATCTGGAAACACCATATATTTT. This translates into CASSPRSSGNTIYF. This chain connects TRBV9 to TRBJ1-3; no clear D. Germline CDR1 SGDLS, CDR2 YYNGEE. The CDR3 totals 14 residues. The V and J ends lost 4 bases and 1 base respectively, with 9 bases between them.

This chain uses TRBV28 with TRBJ2-7; 7 bases fit TRBD1. Trimming took 5 bases from V and 0 from J; bases not matched to a gene: 1. The CDR3 is 13 amino acids. Per the germline V gene, CDR1 is MDHEN and CDR2 is SYDVKM. CDR3: CASSDRASYEQYF. The CDR3 DNA follows: TGTGCCAGCAGTGACAGGGCCTCCTACGAGCAGTACTTC.

This chain connects TRBV7-8 to TRBJ1-5, with TRBD1 matching over 7 bases. Germline V gene lookup returns CDR1 SGHVS and CDR2 FQNEAQ. This CDR3 comprises 16 residues. The V gene end was trimmed by 5 bases and the J gene end by 3 bases; junction bases not matched to a gene: 10. In DNA form, the CDR3 reads TGTGCCAGCAGCGCCCTGGACAGGAGCTACAATCAGCCCCAGCATTTT. This encodes CASSALDRSYNQPQHF.

The rearrangement joins TRBV5-1 to TRBJ1-2, with D possibly TRBD1 on 6 matching bases. The V end lost 4 bases, the J end lost 4 bases, and 14 bases lay between the germline ends. This CDR3 has 14 amino acids. Germline CDR1 SGHRS, CDR2 YFSETQ. The CDR3 DNA is TGCGCCAGCAGCCTGGACAGCCGAAGCTATGGCTACACCTTC. This gives the protein CASSLDSRSYGYTF.

V usage is TRBV19 and J usage is TRBJ2-5; D is undetermined. This CDR3 region has 14 residues. Trimming left V 1 base short and J 3 bases short, with 9 bases between. Germline values: CDR1 LNHDA, CDR2 SQIVND (reference sequence). As DNA, the CDR3 is TGTGCCAGTAGTATAGGAACACAAAAAGAGACCCAGTACTTC. Amino acids: CASSIGTQKETQYF.

The sample holds one count of this clone. The chain links TRBV19 to TRBJ1-2; 10 bases are a match to TRBD1. With V trimmed by 5 bases and J by 4 bases, 4 bases remained unmatched. The germline V gene has CDR1 LNHDA and CDR2 SQIVND (reference sequence). This CDR3 spans 14 amino acids. CDR3 DNA: TGTGCCAGTAGTGGCCGGGACAGGGGCTATGGCTACACCTTC. The encoded protein is CASSGRDRGYGYTF.

The chain employs TRBV4-3 and TRBJ2-2, with D unresolved. The CDR3 sequence is 18 residues long. Germline assignment: CDR1 LGHNA and CDR2 YSLEER. Trimming left V 1 base short and J 5 bases short, with 20 bases between. CDR3 coding DNA: TGCGCCAGCAGCCAAGCCTACGAGGACGCCCTTGGAACCGGGGAGCTGTTTTTT. Protein: CASSQAYEDALGTGELFF.